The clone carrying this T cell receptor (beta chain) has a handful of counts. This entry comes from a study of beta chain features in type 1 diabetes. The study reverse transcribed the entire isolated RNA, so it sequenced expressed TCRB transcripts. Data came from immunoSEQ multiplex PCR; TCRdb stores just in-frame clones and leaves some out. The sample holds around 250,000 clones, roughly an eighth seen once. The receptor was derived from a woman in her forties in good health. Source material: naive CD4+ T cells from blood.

The CDR3 DNA reads TGCGCCAGCAGCTTGGCAGACTATGGCTACACCTTC. This encodes CASSLADYGYTF. This chain links TRBV5-1 with TRBJ1-2; D is unresolved. The CDR3 runs to 12 residues. Trimming took 0 bases from V and 3 from J, leaving 3 bases between them. CDR1 is SGHRS and CDR2 is YFSETQ in the germline V gene.